This record looks at one T cell receptor beta chain sequence and its context. As yet, its antigen is unknown. This sample was taken from a study of resident and recirculating memory T cells in vitiligo. Study in general: Samples were epidermis from two lesional and two nonlesional sites, plus PBMCs. The samples were homogenized without cell sorting before genomic DNA extraction. Whole-study results and caveats: Clonality differed among vitiligo lesions, with no unique dominant clone.

The germline gives CDR1 SNHLY, CDR2 FYNNEI. The CDR3 totals 13 residues. The J segment lost 1 base and the V segment lost 7 bases, leaving 1 base of the junction unmatched. Measured with immunoSEQ multiplex PCR; TCRdb has only the in-frame clones, and not every one. The data contain more than 65,000 clones, approximately 91% of them singletons. The clonotype originates from a male donor with vitiligo. This sequence joins TRBV2 and TRBJ1-2; 9 nucleotides agree with TRBD1. The sequencing input was blood. The CDR3 DNA reads TGTGCCAGCAAGACAGGGGGTAACTATGGCTACACCTTC. This sequence encodes CASKTGGNYGYTF.